The TCR beta chain under discussion was sequenced for a study of cytomegalovirus exposure and HLA in healthy donors. In the PCR, 60 Vbeta and 13 Jbeta primers were used. Profiled with immunoSEQ multiplex PCR; TCRdb holds only in-frame clones, not every one. This repertoire shows about 180,000 clones, 81% found once; its top ten account for around 2.4%. This TCR derives from a woman between 25 and 40 years old in good health and CMV-seronegative. The sequenced sample consisted of PBMCs.

The CDR3 loop reads CSVLPGLVGETQYF. In DNA form, the CDR3 reads TGCAGCGTTCTACCCGGACTAGTTGGGGAGACCCAGTACTTC. The V and J genes are TRBV29-1 and TRBJ2-5; TRBD2 aligns across 7 bases. This CDR3 has 14 residues. The germline gives CDR1 SQVTM, CDR2 ANQGSEA. The trim removed 5 bases at V and 5 bases at J, leaving 11 bases unmatched.